What follows are 26 T cell receptor beta chains derived from one specimen sequenced in a study of cytomegalovirus exposure and HLA in healthy donors. The PCR made use of 60 Vbeta and 13 Jbeta primers. Only in-frame clones appear in the TCRdb table, and some are missing; sequencing was by immunoSEQ multiplex PCR. Of roughly 150,000 clones in the sample, about 79% are singletons; the top ten hold less than 2%. The source material was PBMCs. The receptors here all came from a woman in her thirties in good health and CMV-seronegative.

This chain uses TRBV6-5 with TRBJ2-5, with D possibly TRBD1 on 6 matching bases. Per germline, CDR1 MNHEY and CDR2 SVGAGI. CDR3 length: 15 amino acids. The ends were cut back, 10 bases at V and 5 bases at J, with 23 bases in the middle. The CDR3 DNA reads TGTGCCACACAGCAAACCAGGGGTGCCTCGGAGACCCAGTACTTC. Protein product: CATQQTRGASETQYF.

This sequence joins TRBV30 and TRBJ1-6, with 7 bases fitting TRBD1. Per germline, CDR1 GTSNPN and CDR2 SVGIG (reference sequence). The junction had 7 bases not matched to a gene; V was cut back by 5 bases and J by 9 bases. The CDR3 has 13 residues. The CDR3 sequence: CAWGTEWGSPLHF. The CDR3 nucleotides read TGTGCCTGGGGGACAGAGTGGGGTTCACCCCTCCACTTT.

CDR3 sequence: CASSLGGGRTVETQYF. The CDR3 coding sequence is TGTGCCAGCAGCTTAGGGGGGGGCAGGACCGTGGAGACCCAGTACTTC. The chain carries TRBV7-2 and TRBJ2-5; possibly TRBD2 for D (7 bases). Germline lookup yields CDR1 SGHTA and CDR2 FQGNSA. Deletions cut 1 base from V and 5 bases from J, with 17 bases between. The CDR3 spans 16 residues.

This sequence joins TRBV7-7 and TRBJ2-3, with D possibly matching TRBD2 (5 bases). CDR3 size: 14 residues. V lost 5 bases and J 1 base, leaving 10 bases between the germline ends. CDR1 SSHAT and CDR2 FNYEAQ come from the germline V gene (reference sequence). For the CDR3, the DNA is TGTGCCAGCAGCCCTAGCCGGGGCACAGATACGCAGTATTTT. This translates into CASSPSRGTDTQYF.

The chain links TRBV5-1 to TRBJ1-4; D not certain. V was shortened by 0 bases and J by 7 bases, with 10 bases between the two germline ends. The CDR3 length is 14 residues. Germline V gene sequence: CDR1 SGHRS, CDR2 YFSETQ. The CDR3 is CASSLGGGGEKLFF. The CDR3 DNA sequence: TGCGCCAGCAGCTTGGGGGGAGGTGGTGAAAAACTGTTTTTT.

The chain's CDR3 is CASRSQGASYGYTF. In DNA form, the CDR3 reads TGTGCCAGCAGGTCACAGGGGGCATCCTATGGCTACACCTTC. The chain is built from TRBV5-4 and TRBJ1-2; TRBD1 matches at 9 bases. J was trimmed by 4 bases and V by 5 bases; bases with no gene match: 6. Germline V lookup: CDR1 SGHNT, CDR2 YYREEE (reference sequence). This CDR3 comprises 14 residues. The full variable domain, its missing parts supplied by reference TRBV5-4 and TRBJ1-2, is ETGVTQSPTHLIKTRGQQVTLRCSSQSGHNTVSWYQQALGQGPQFIFQYYREEENGRGNFPPRFSGLQFPNYSSELNVNALELDDSALYLCASRSQGASYGYTFGSGTRLTVV.

The chain employs TRBV29-1 and TRBJ1-1; D is ambiguous. Germline CDR1 and CDR2: SQVTM and ANQGSEA. CDR3 size: 13 residues. The V end lost 4 bases, the J end lost 0 bases, and 9 bases lay between the germline ends. In DNA, the CDR3 is TGCAGCGTTGTCCGGGGAATGAACACTGAAGCTTTCTTT. It translates to CSVVRGMNTEAFF.

This clone came up once. The rearrangement uses TRBV7-9 and TRBJ2-7, with 7 bases lining up with TRBD1. The junction had 5 bases not matched to a gene; V was cut back by 4 bases and J by 2 bases. This CDR3 region has 14 residues. Germline CDR1 is SEHNR and CDR2 is FQNEAQ (reference sequence). CDR3: CASSSGTVPYEQYF. The DNA for the CDR3 is TGTGCCAGCAGCTCCGGGACAGTACCCTACGAGCAGTACTTC. The complete variable domain, with remaining parts taken from reference TRBV7-9 and TRBJ2-7, reads DTGVSQNPRHKITKRGQNVTFRCDPISEHNRLYWYRQTLGQGPEFLTYFQNEAQLEKSRLLSDRFSAERPKGSFSTLEIQRTEQGDSAMYLCASSSGTVPYEQYFGPGTRLTVT.

This chain links TRBV10-2 with TRBJ2-1, with 7 bases aligning to TRBD1. The germline V gene has CDR1 WSHSY and CDR2 SAAADI. The CDR3 has 13 amino acids. The V gene end was trimmed by 6 bases and the J gene end by 7 bases; junction bases not matched to a gene: 6. The DNA of the CDR3 is TGCGCCAGCAGGGTGACAGGGAAAAATGAGCAGTTCTTC. This encodes CASRVTGKNEQFF.

The rearrangement uses TRBV5-1 and TRBJ1-2; D call uncertain. Germline V CDR1 and CDR2: SGHRS, YFSETQ. V was shortened by 2 bases and J by 3 bases, with 8 bases between the two germline ends. The CDR3 contains 13 residues. This CDR3 is CASSFEGYYGYTF. CDR3 nucleotide sequence: TGCGCCAGCAGCTTTGAGGGTTACTATGGCTACACCTTC.

This chain's CDR3 is CASSYSAGINTEAFF. Written as DNA, the CDR3 is TGTGCCAGCAGTTACTCGGCAGGGATCAACACTGAAGCTTTCTTT. This rearrangement joins TRBV6-5 to TRBJ1-1, with a weak D call TRBD1 (5 bases). With 0 bases removed from V and 2 bases from J, the gap between germline ends came to 10 bases. The germline V gene encodes CDR1 MNHEY and CDR2 SVGAGI. The CDR3 spans 15 residues.

The rearrangement links TRBV19 to TRBJ1-2; a possible D gene is TRBD1 (6 bases). Trimming left V 7 bases short and J 0 bases short, with 9 bases between. Germline V gene data show CDR1 as LNHDA and CDR2 as SQIVND (reference sequence). The CDR3 runs 13 residues. Here the CDR3 reads CASKDRTNYGYTF. DNA for the CDR3: TGTGCCAGTAAGGACAGAACTAACTATGGCTACACCTTC.

The V call is TRBV7-3, the J call TRBJ2-5, with no clear D. Deletions cut 1 base from V and 5 bases from J, with 8 bases between. This CDR3 is built from 13 residues. Germline V CDR1 and CDR2: SGHTA, FQGTGA. The CDR3 DNA sequence: TGTGCCAGCAGCTTAAGAGCGCGGGAGACCCAGTACTTC. Translation: CASSLRARETQYF.

This sequence joins TRBV7-8 and TRBJ1-2; 9 bases line up with TRBD1. Germline loops: CDR1 SGHVS, CDR2 FQNEAQ. The J segment lost 3 bases and the V segment lost 5 bases, leaving 4 bases of the junction unmatched. The CDR3 runs 14 residues. The DNA of the CDR3 is TGTGCCAGCAGCCCGAGGACAGGGGACTATGGCTACACCTTC. Translated: CASSPRTGDYGYTF.

The chain carries TRBV7-6 and TRBJ1-1; 8 nucleotides match TRBD1. Trimming removed 5 bases from V and 1 base from J; junction bases left unmatched: 6. Looked up from germline, CDR1 is SGHVS and CDR2 is FNYEAQ. CDR3 size: 15 residues. The CDR3 spells CASSPRQGTNTEAFF. In DNA, the CDR3 is TGTGCCAGCAGCCCTCGACAGGGGACGAACACTGAAGCTTTCTTT.

This clone was picked up a small number of times. CDR3 coding DNA: TGTGCCAGCAGCCGGGGGACTAGCGGGGCCTACAATGAGCAGTTCTTC. Amino acids: CASSRGTSGAYNEQFF. This chain joins TRBV7-9 and TRBJ2-1, with TRBD2 identical over 13 bases. The CDR3 runs to 16 residues. In germline, CDR1 is SEHNR, CDR2 FQNEAQ (reference sequence). V lost 5 bases to trimming and J lost 2 bases; unmatched junction nucleotides: 3.

V is TRBV2 and J is TRBJ1-1; D is possibly TRBD1 (5 bases). Looked up from germline, CDR1 is SNHLY and CDR2 is FYNNEI. The CDR3 has 14 amino acids. Trimming left V 3 bases short and J 10 bases short, with 18 bases between. In DNA form, the CDR3 reads TGTGCCAGCAGTGACCCAACAGGCCTCGAAGGAGCTTTCTTT. Its translation: CASSDPTGLEGAFF. Full variable domain (outside the CDR3, taken from reference TRBV2 and TRBJ1-1): EPEVTQTPSHQVTQMGQEVILRCVPISNHLYFYWYRQILGQKVEFLVSFYNNEISEKSEIFDDQFSVERPDGSNFTLKIRSTKLEDSAMYFCASSDPTGLEGAFFGQGTRLTVV.

This clone occurred a few times. CDR3 amino acids: CASSPDRVQYGYTF. The CDR3 nucleotides are TGCGCCAGCAGCCCTGACAGGGTTCAGTATGGCTACACCTTC. The chain employs TRBV10-1 and TRBJ1-2; 7 bases fit TRBD1. There are 14 residues in the CDR3. The V gene end was trimmed by 6 bases and the J gene end by 5 bases; junction bases not matched to a gene: 9. CDR1 and CDR2 from the germline V gene are WNHNN and SYGVQD (reference sequence).

The chain combines TRBV19 with TRBJ1-3; D is perhaps TRBD1 (6 bases). The V end lost 6 bases, the J end lost 0 bases, and 15 bases lay between the germline ends. Germline assignment: CDR1 LNHDA and CDR2 SQIVND (reference sequence). The CDR3 runs to 16 residues. The CDR3: CASRTDRRHSGNTIYF. CDR3 bases: TGTGCCAGTAGGACCGACAGGCGCCACTCTGGAAACACCATATATTTT.

The V call is TRBV10-3, the J call TRBJ2-1; TRBD1 agrees at 8 bases. V was clipped by 3 bases and J by 4 bases; unmatched bases: 5. The CDR3 loop spans 15 amino acids. Germline values: CDR1 ENHRY, CDR2 SYGVKD. The CDR3 bases are TGTGCCATCAGTGACGGACAGGGCTCATACAATGAGCAGTTCTTC. Its protein is CAISDGQGSYNEQFF.

The rearrangement links TRBV6-5 to TRBJ1-1, with D unclear. From germline, CDR1 is MNHEY and CDR2 SVGAGI. Between the trimmed V and J ends, which lost 2 bases and 5 bases, there was a span of 18 bases. This CDR3 is built from 16 residues. The DNA of the CDR3 is TGTGCCAGCAGTTACCGAGGGAAGGTCTCGTTAACTGAAGCTTTCTTT. It encodes CASSYRGKVSLTEAFF.

The rearrangement joins TRBV27 to TRBJ1-3; unclear D gene. Germline V gene data show CDR1 as MNHEY and CDR2 as SMNVEV (reference sequence). V was clipped by 0 bases and J by 4 bases, with 10 bases between them. The CDR3 is 15 amino acids. The CDR3 sequence is CASSLSYGSGNTIYF. CDR3 nucleotides: TGTGCCAGCAGTTTATCGTACGGGTCCGGAAACACCATATATTTT.

J is TRBJ2-1 and V is TRBV10-1; weak D call: TRBD2 (7 bases). CDR1 is WNHNN, CDR2 SYGVQD, per germline (reference sequence). The CDR3 is made up of 15 amino acids. Trimming took 5 bases from V and 7 from J, leaving 18 bases between them. CDR3 bases: TGCGCCAGCAGTAACGGGGGGCAGAGGTGTAATGAGCAGTTCTTC. This translates into CASSNGGQRCNEQFF.

The chain is built from TRBV5-4 and TRBJ1-1; 8 nucleotides align to TRBD1. Germline V lookup: CDR1 SGHNT, CDR2 YYREEE (reference sequence). This CDR3 comprises 14 residues. J was trimmed by 4 bases and V by 4 bases; bases with no gene match: 6. CDR3 amino acids: CASSQQGDGTEAFF. In nucleotides, the CDR3 is TGTGCCAGCAGCCAACAGGGGGACGGCACTGAAGCTTTCTTT.

This clone was found a few times. The chain employs TRBV25-1 and TRBJ1-2; no definite D call. Deletions cut 2 bases from V and 8 bases from J, with 9 bases between. The CDR3 extends over 12 amino acids. Germline V gene data show CDR1 as MGHDK and CDR2 as SYGVNS. The CDR3: CASSEGGPGYTF. CDR3 in DNA: TGTGCCAGCAGTGAAGGAGGGCCCGGCTACACCTTC.

The chain recombines TRBV6-5 with TRBJ1-1, with a possible D match to TRBD1 (5 bases). The CDR3 sequence is 11 residues long. Looked up from germline, CDR1 is MNHEY and CDR2 is SVGAGI. V dropped 6 bases and J dropped 10 bases, with 12 bases sitting between them. CDR3 sequence reads: CASSTMGGAFF. In DNA form, the CDR3 reads TGTGCCAGCAGCACGATGGGGGGAGCTTTCTTT.